A selection of T cell receptor beta chains follows, all from one sample in a study of blood T cell repertoires in COVID-19. Generated by immunoSEQ multiplex PCR, the TCRdb table keeps only in-frame clones and is missing some. The sample yields 200,000 to 300,000 clones, around 84% seen once. The specimen was PBMCs or T cells enriched from blood (not recorded which). The receptors shown here come from a middle-aged man who had recovered from COVID-19. The CDR3 runs from the conserved cysteine through the conserved F or W. Each record gives: CDR3 length, V gene, D gene, J gene, clone size, CDR3 protein, CDR3 DNA. A D gene is named only where the DNA matches it firmly. Part of the rows lack a size; the others show once, few, many or a class for expanded clones.

len: 12
v_gene: TRBV7-8
d_gene: .
j_gene: TRBJ1-1
abundance: once
CDR3aa: CASSQRGAEAFF
CDR3nt: TGTGCCAGCAGCCAAAGGGGTGCTGAAGCTTTCTTT

len: 15
v_gene: TRBV7-9
d_gene: .
j_gene: TRBJ1-5
abundance: .
CDR3aa: CASSPIGEEGQPQHF
CDR3nt: TGTGCCAGCAGCCCGATTGGGGAAGAGGGTCAGCCCCAGCATTTT

len: 14
v_gene: TRBV27
d_gene: .
j_gene: TRBJ2-2
abundance: .
CDR3aa: CASSLYRASGELFF
CDR3nt: TGTGCCAGCAGTTTATACAGGGCAAGCGGGGAGCTGTTTTTT

len: 13
v_gene: TRBV6-5
d_gene: .
j_gene: TRBJ2-7
abundance: .
CDR3aa: CASSYGWDNEQYF
CDR3nt: TGTGCCAGCAGTTACGGCTGGGACAACGAGCAGTACTTC

len: 20
v_gene: TRBV24-1
d_gene: .
j_gene: TRBJ2-3
abundance: .
CDR3aa: CATSDQAGPRSNSKDNTQYF
CDR3nt: TGTGCCACCAGTGATCAAGCAGGGCCCCGGAGTAACTCAAAAGATAATACGCAGTATTTT

len: 15
v_gene: TRBV10-3
d_gene: TRBD2
j_gene: TRBJ2-5
abundance: .
CDR3aa: CAISDGAGEQETQYF
CDR3nt: TGTGCCATCAGTGATGGAGCGGGAGAGCAAGAGACCCAGTACTTC

len: 18
v_gene: TRBV24-1
d_gene: TRBD2
j_gene: TRBJ2-1
abundance: .
CDR3aa: CATSVNARTSGRLGEQFF
CDR3nt: TGTGCCACCAGTGTCAACGCGCGCACTAGCGGGAGACTAGGGGAGCAGTTCTTC

len: 15
v_gene: TRBV27
d_gene: .
j_gene: TRBJ2-7
abundance: .
CDR3aa: CASSKTPGAAYEQYF
CDR3nt: TGTGCCAGCAGTAAAACACCCGGTGCGGCCTACGAGCAGTACTTC

len: 15
v_gene: TRBV4-1
d_gene: .
j_gene: TRBJ2-7
abundance: .
CDR3aa: CASSQVAAATYEQYF
CDR3nt: TGCGCCAGCAGCCAAGTTGCGGCTGCCACCTACGAGCAGTACTTC

len: 13
v_gene: TRBV6-5
d_gene: TRBD2
j_gene: TRBJ2-7
abundance: few
CDR3aa: CASGTSGVPEQYF
CDR3nt: TGTGCCAGCGGGACTAGCGGGGTTCCCGAGCAGTACTTC

len: 15
v_gene: TRBV4-3
d_gene: .
j_gene: TRBJ1-2
abundance: .
CDR3aa: CASSQDRNFNYGYTF
CDR3nt: TGCGCCAGCAGCCAAGATCGAAACTTTAACTATGGCTACACCTTC

len: 14
v_gene: TRBV9
d_gene: .
j_gene: TRBJ2-7
abundance: .
CDR3aa: CASSDGGSSYEQYF
CDR3nt: TGTGCCAGCAGCGACGGGGGTAGCTCCTACGAGCAGTACTTC

len: 15
v_gene: TRBV6-6
d_gene: TRBD2
j_gene: TRBJ2-4
abundance: once
CDR3aa: CASSPSGVSKNIQYF
CDR3nt: TGTGCCAGCAGTCCTAGCGGTGTGTCCAAAAACATTCAGTACTTC

len: 15
v_gene: TRBV5-1
d_gene: TRBD1
j_gene: TRBJ1-4
abundance: .
CDR3aa: CASSDGQGSNEKLFF
CDR3nt: TGCGCCAGCAGCGACGGACAGGGAAGTAATGAAAAACTGTTTTTT

len: 16
v_gene: TRBV27
d_gene: .
j_gene: TRBJ1-5
abundance: .
CDR3aa: CASRGPVGRGNQPQHF
CDR3nt: TGTGCCAGCAGGGGCCCCGTAGGGAGGGGCAATCAGCCCCAGCATTTT

len: 15
v_gene: TRBV5-1
d_gene: .
j_gene: TRBJ2-2
abundance: once
CDR3aa: CASSEEGGRTGELFF
CDR3nt: TGCGCCAGCAGTGAGGAGGGTGGAAGGACCGGGGAGCTGTTTTTT

len: 14
v_gene: TRBV19
d_gene: TRBD1
j_gene: TRBJ1-2
abundance: .
CDR3aa: CASSLTGHEYGYTF
CDR3nt: TGTGCCAGTAGTCTGACAGGGCACGAGTATGGCTACACCTTC

len: 14
v_gene: TRBV7-9
d_gene: TRBD1
j_gene: TRBJ1-2
abundance: .
CDR3aa: CASSLEGQHYGYTF
CDR3nt: TGTGCCAGCAGCTTGGAGGGACAGCATTATGGCTACACCTTC

len: 15
v_gene: TRBV5-1
d_gene: .
j_gene: TRBJ1-1
abundance: .
CDR3aa: CASSLESSDYTEAFF
CDR3nt: TGCGCCAGCAGCTTGGAGTCCAGTGACTACACTGAAGCTTTCTTT

len: 13
v_gene: TRBV19
d_gene: TRBD2
j_gene: TRBJ2-3
abundance: .
CDR3aa: CASVAGGTDTQYF
CDR3nt: TGTGCCAGCGTAGCGGGGGGCACAGATACGCAGTATTTT

len: 15
v_gene: TRBV7-6
d_gene: .
j_gene: TRBJ2-7
abundance: .
CDR3aa: CASSKEAGFVYEQYF
CDR3nt: TGTGCCAGCAGCAAAGAAGCAGGTTTCGTCTACGAGCAGTACTTC

len: 16
v_gene: TRBV19
d_gene: .
j_gene: TRBJ1-1
abundance: once
CDR3aa: CASSGWSEGLNTEAFF
CDR3nt: TGTGCCAGTAGTGGCTGGTCTGAGGGTCTGAACACTGAAGCTTTCTTT

len: 15
v_gene: TRBV7-2
d_gene: TRBD2
j_gene: TRBJ2-1
abundance: .
CDR3aa: CASSSTSGSINEQFF
CDR3nt: TGTGCCAGCAGCTCGACTAGCGGGAGTATAAATGAGCAGTTCTTC

len: 14
v_gene: TRBV6-7
d_gene: .
j_gene: TRBJ2-7
abundance: .
CDR3aa: CATGGVGDPYEQYF
CDR3nt: TGTGCCACCGGGGGAGTGGGGGATCCCTACGAGCAGTACTTC

len: 16
v_gene: TRBV15
d_gene: TRBD1
j_gene: TRBJ1-1
abundance: .
CDR3aa: CATSRSPGQGSTEAFF
CDR3nt: TGTGCCACCAGCAGATCGCCGGGACAGGGGAGTACTGAAGCTTTCTTT

len: 14
v_gene: TRBV30
d_gene: TRBD1
j_gene: TRBJ1-3
abundance: .
CDR3aa: CAWCAGGAGNTIYF
CDR3nt: TGTGCCTGGTGCGCAGGGGGCGCGGGAAACACCATATATTTT

len: 16
v_gene: TRBV11-1
d_gene: TRBD2
j_gene: TRBJ2-2
abundance: .
CDR3aa: CASSPLAGGVTGELFF
CDR3nt: TGTGCCAGCAGCCCTTTGGCGGGGGGCGTCACCGGGGAGCTGTTTTTT

len: 16
v_gene: TRBV11-2
d_gene: TRBD1
j_gene: TRBJ2-3
abundance: .
CDR3aa: CASSQQGAPSTDTQYF
CDR3nt: TGTGCCAGCAGCCAACAGGGGGCACCCAGCACAGATACGCAGTATTTT

len: 13
v_gene: TRBV5-1
d_gene: TRBD1
j_gene: TRBJ1-4
abundance: few
CDR3aa: CASSTGENEKLFF
CDR3nt: TGCGCCAGTTCGACAGGGGAAAATGAAAAACTGTTTTTT

len: 14
v_gene: TRBV9
d_gene: .
j_gene: TRBJ2-7
abundance: .
CDR3aa: CASSAGITSYEQYF
CDR3nt: TGTGCCAGCAGCGCCGGGATTACTTCCTACGAGCAGTACTTC

len: 13
v_gene: TRBV18
d_gene: .
j_gene: TRBJ2-7
abundance: .
CDR3aa: CASSPGVSYEQYF
CDR3nt: TGTGCCAGCTCACCGGGAGTCTCCTACGAGCAGTACTTC

len: 15
v_gene: TRBV19
d_gene: .
j_gene: TRBJ1-6
abundance: .
CDR3aa: CASSVATVDNSPLHF
CDR3nt: TGTGCCAGTAGTGTCGCGACAGTCGATAATTCACCCCTCCACTTT

len: 14
v_gene: TRBV7-9
d_gene: TRBD1
j_gene: TRBJ2-3
abundance: few
CDR3aa: CASTGYRGKDTQYF
CDR3nt: TGTGCCAGCACCGGGTACAGGGGGAAAGATACGCAGTATTTT

len: 16
v_gene: TRBV18
d_gene: .
j_gene: TRBJ2-2
abundance: .
CDR3aa: CASSPSGRGNTGELFF
CDR3nt: TGTGCCAGCTCACCATCCGGCAGGGGTAACACCGGGGAGCTGTTTTTT

len: 16
v_gene: TRBV28
d_gene: .
j_gene: TRBJ2-5
abundance: .
CDR3aa: CASSFLSFWAQETQYF
CDR3nt: TGTGCCAGCAGTTTTTTGTCGTTCTGGGCGCAAGAGACCCAGTACTTC

len: 15
v_gene: TRBV5-1
d_gene: TRBD2
j_gene: TRBJ2-7
abundance: .
CDR3aa: CASSSLGTSLDEQYF
CDR3nt: TGCGCCAGCAGCTCCTTGGGGACTAGCCTTGACGAGCAGTACTTC

len: 14
v_gene: TRBV6-5
d_gene: .
j_gene: TRBJ2-1
abundance: .
CDR3aa: CASSTLERTNEQFF
CDR3nt: TGTGCCAGCAGCACCCTTGAGCGGACCAATGAGCAGTTCTTC

len: 14
v_gene: TRBV6-5
d_gene: .
j_gene: TRBJ1-2
abundance: .
CDR3aa: CASSRTNHNYGYTF
CDR3nt: TGTGCCAGCAGCAGGACAAACCATAACTATGGCTACACCTTC

len: 15
v_gene: TRBV24-1
d_gene: TRBD1
j_gene: TRBJ2-3
abundance: .
CDR3aa: CATSDRGQGTDTQYF
CDR3nt: TGTGCCACCAGTGACCGAGGACAGGGCACAGATACGCAGTATTTT

len: 15
v_gene: TRBV28
d_gene: TRBD1
j_gene: TRBJ2-7
abundance: .
CDR3aa: CASSINRGRFYEQYF
CDR3nt: TGTGCCAGCAGTATCAACAGGGGGCGCTTTTACGAGCAGTACTTC

len: 15
v_gene: TRBV5-1
d_gene: TRBD2
j_gene: TRBJ2-3
abundance: .
CDR3aa: CASSPEGGSTDTQYF
CDR3nt: TGCGCCAGCAGCCCCGAGGGAGGGAGCACAGATACGCAGTATTTT

len: 16
v_gene: TRBV7-2
d_gene: TRBD2
j_gene: TRBJ2-3
abundance: .
CDR3aa: CASSNIAGGGTDTQYF
CDR3nt: TGTGCCAGCAGCAATATAGCGGGGGGGGGAACAGATACGCAGTATTTT

len: 11
v_gene: TRBV7-2
d_gene: .
j_gene: TRBJ2-3
abundance: .
CDR3aa: CASRTWTRQYF
CDR3nt: TGTGCCAGCCGCACTTGGACTCGGCAGTATTTT

len: 16
v_gene: TRBV5-8
d_gene: .
j_gene: TRBJ2-2
abundance: .
CDR3aa: CASSLYGRTNTGELFF
CDR3nt: TGTGCCAGCAGCTTGTATGGCAGAACGAACACCGGGGAGCTGTTTTTT

len: 14
v_gene: TRBV2
d_gene: .
j_gene: TRBJ1-4
abundance: .
CDR3aa: CASSDPREREKLFF
CDR3nt: TGTGCCAGCAGTGACCCGCGGGAAAGGGAAAAACTGTTTTTT